This T cell receptor beta chain comes out of a study of T-cell reconstitution after alpha-beta-depleted transplantation in children. Study-wide points: After one year, T-cell counts and TCRbeta diversity mostly came from new T cells. Diversity of TCRbeta at day 60 was high in some patients, arising from surviving recipient T cells and thymic progenitors.

V was cut by 7 bases and J by 4 bases, with 9 bases left in between. Germline CDR1 reads MNHNS; CDR2 reads SASEGT. The CDR3 loop spans 12 amino acids. A library of TCRbeta sequences, prepared with unique molecular identifiers, was generated. TCRdb reprocessed the PCR reads with MiXCR, giving one entry per CDR3 protein. The sample has some 300,000 distinct CDR3 sequences; 6% to 10% are singletons. In regard to this clonotype: Its target is not known.

The receptor was derived from a female patient aged 2-15 years who had a stem cell transplant for Fanconi anemia, so the T cells may come from the graft donor. The genes are TRBV6-1 and TRBJ2-3; D gene ambiguous. This specimen was peripheral blood, taken 360 days after TCRalphabeta/CD19-depleted stem cell transplant. The CDR3 sequence is CASTGTPDTQYF. As DNA, the CDR3 is TGTGCCAGCACAGGCACACCAGATACGCAGTATTTT.